Described below is a single TCR beta chain sequence and its context. This entry belongs to a study of blood T cell repertoires in COVID-19. Some clones are missing from TCRdb's copy, which holds only in-frame ones; the method was immunoSEQ multiplex PCR. The table shows roughly 140,000 clones, with 84% occurring only once. V lost 5 bases and J lost 2; bases outside the gene matches: 8. Germline assignment: CDR1 SGHTA and CDR2 FQGTGA. The CDR3 contains 15 residues. The J gene is TRBJ2-7, the V gene TRBV7-3, with 8 bases that match TRBD2. The sequenced sample was peripheral blood. This receptor was identified in a woman between 50 and 59 years old with acute or convalescent COVID-19. Written as DNA, the CDR3 is TGTGCCAGCAGCCCCACTGGCGGGGGGCCCTACGAGCAGTACTTC. It translates to CASSPTGGGPYEQYF.